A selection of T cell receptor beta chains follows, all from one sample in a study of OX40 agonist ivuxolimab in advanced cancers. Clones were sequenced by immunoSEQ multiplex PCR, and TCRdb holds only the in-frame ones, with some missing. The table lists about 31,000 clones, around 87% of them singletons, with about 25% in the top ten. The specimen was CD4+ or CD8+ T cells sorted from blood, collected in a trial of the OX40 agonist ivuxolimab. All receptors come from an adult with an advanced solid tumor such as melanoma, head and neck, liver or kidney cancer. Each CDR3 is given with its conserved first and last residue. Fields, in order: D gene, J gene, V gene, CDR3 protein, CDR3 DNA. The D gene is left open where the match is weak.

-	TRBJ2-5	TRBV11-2	CASSFRSGQPWETQYF	TGTGCCAGCAGCTTTAGATCAGGCCAGCCTTGGGAGACCCAGTACTTC
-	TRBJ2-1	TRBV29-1	CSVDREVGGGRQFF	TGCAGCGTTGACCGAGAAGTGGGAGGAGGCAGGCAGTTCTTC
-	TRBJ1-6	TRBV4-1	CASSQVREQGLIYNSPLHF	TGCGCCAGCAGCCAAGTACGGGAGCAGGGGTTGATCTATAATTCACCCCTCCACTTT
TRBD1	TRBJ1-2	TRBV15	CATSSTGSPYGYTF	TGTGCCACCAGTTCGACAGGGTCCCCCTATGGCTACACCTTC
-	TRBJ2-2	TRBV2	CASSPSDFNTGELFF	TGTGCCAGCAGTCCTAGCGATTTCAACACCGGGGAGCTGTTTTTT
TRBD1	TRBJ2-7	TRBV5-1	CASSYITGDYEQYF	TGCGCCAGCAGCTATATTACAGGGGACTACGAGCAGTACTTC
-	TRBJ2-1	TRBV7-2	CASSIPPSFSYNEQFF	TGTGCCAGCAGCATACCCCCTAGCTTCTCCTACAATGAGCAGTTCTTC
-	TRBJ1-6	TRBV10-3	CAISELGTDIMENSPLHF	TGTGCCATCAGTGAGTTGGGGACGGATATAATGGAAAATTCACCCCTCCACTTT
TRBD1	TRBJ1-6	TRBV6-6	CASSTDRGNSPLHF	TGTGCCAGCAGTACAGACAGGGGTAATTCACCCCTCCACTTT
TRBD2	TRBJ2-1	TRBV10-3	CAISPRLAASGEQFF	TGTGCCATCAGCCCAAGACTAGCGGCCTCGGGTGAGCAGTTCTTC
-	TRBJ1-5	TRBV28	CASSLPQAGVQPQHF	TGTGCCAGCAGTTTACCCCAGGCTGGAGTTCAGCCCCAGCATTTT
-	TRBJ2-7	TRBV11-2	CASSLMWSSYEQYF	TGTGCCAGCAGCCTCATGTGGAGCTCCTACGAGCAGTACTTC
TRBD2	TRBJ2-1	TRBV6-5	CASSPLAGDYNEQFF	TGTGCCAGCAGTCCGCTAGCGGGAGATTACAATGAGCAGTTCTTC
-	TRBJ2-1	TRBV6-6	CASSYLLNEQFF	TGTGCCAGCAGTTACCTACTCAATGAGCAGTTCTTC
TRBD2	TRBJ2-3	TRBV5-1	CASSRGLAGGPGDTQYF	TGCGCCAGCAGCAGGGGACTAGCGGGAGGGCCGGGAGATACGCAGTATTTT
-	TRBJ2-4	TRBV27	CASSLASGRLAKNIQYF	TGTGCCAGCAGTTTAGCCAGCGGCAGGCTAGCCAAAAACATTCAGTACTTC
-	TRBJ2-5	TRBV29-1	CSVQTYEETQYF	TGCAGCGTCCAGACCTACGAAGAGACCCAGTACTTC